This TCR beta chain is drawn from a study of cytomegalovirus exposure and HLA in healthy donors. The study, taken as a whole, reports: Differences between HLA loci emerged in a later analysis of TCR association rates, with DRB1 most and HLA-C fewest. In vitro data verified a few CMV-associated chains as specific for CMV antigens.

With regard to this clone: Its antigen remains unidentified.

The PCR used 60 Vbeta and 13 Jbeta primers. The table came from immunoSEQ multiplex PCR; TCRdb's copy has only in-frame clones and leaves some out. The profile covers about 160,000 clones, with 80% to 90% appearing a single time and less than 2.5% taken by the ten largest. Germline V gene lookup returns CDR1 SGHAT and CDR2 FQNNGV. Trimming removed 2 bases from V and 1 base from J; junction bases left unmatched: 1. The CDR3 runs 14 residues. The sequence was obtained from a man aged 18-30 years in good health and CMV-seropositive. Sequencing was performed on PBMCs. The gene calls are TRBV11-2 and TRBJ1-1; 7 bases match TRBD1. The CDR3 region is CASSLKGANTEAFF. The DNA of the CDR3 is TGTGCCAGCAGCTTAAAGGGGGCGAACACTGAAGCTTTCTTT.